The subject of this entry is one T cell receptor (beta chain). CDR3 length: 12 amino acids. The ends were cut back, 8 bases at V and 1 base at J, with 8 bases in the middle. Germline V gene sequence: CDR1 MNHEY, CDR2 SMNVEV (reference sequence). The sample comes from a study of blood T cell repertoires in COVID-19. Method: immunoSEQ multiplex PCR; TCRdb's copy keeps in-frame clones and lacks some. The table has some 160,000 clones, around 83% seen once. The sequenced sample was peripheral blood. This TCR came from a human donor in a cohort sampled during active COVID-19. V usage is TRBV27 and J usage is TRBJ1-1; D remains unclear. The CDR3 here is CASGPRNTEAFF. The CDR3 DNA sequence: TGTGCCAGCGGCCCCAGGAACACTGAAGCTTTCTTT.